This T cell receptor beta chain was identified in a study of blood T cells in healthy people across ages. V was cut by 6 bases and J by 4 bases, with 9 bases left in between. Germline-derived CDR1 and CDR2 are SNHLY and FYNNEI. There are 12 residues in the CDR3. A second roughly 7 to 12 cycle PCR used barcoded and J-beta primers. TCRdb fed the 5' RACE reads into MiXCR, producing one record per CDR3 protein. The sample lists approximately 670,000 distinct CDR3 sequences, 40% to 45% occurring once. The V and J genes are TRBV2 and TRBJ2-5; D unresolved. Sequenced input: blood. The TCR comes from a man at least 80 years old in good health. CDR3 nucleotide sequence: TGTGCCAGCAGATCCTTGGGAGAGACCCAGTACTTC. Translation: CASRSLGETQYF.